This T cell receptor (beta chain) originates from a study of blood T cell repertoires in COVID-19. This table comes from immunoSEQ multiplex PCR, and its TCRdb copy is limited to in-frame clones, with some not included. The sample lists about 480,000 clones, approximately 90% occurring once. The origin of this receptor is a woman aged 40 to 50 who had recovered from COVID-19. The sequencing sample was made of PBMCs or T cells enriched from blood (not recorded which).

The CDR3 DNA follows: TGTGCCAGCAGCTTAGTTGGGGCGGTGGATACGCAGTATTTT. Amino acids: CASSLVGAVDTQYF. V is TRBV7-9 and J is TRBJ2-3, with D possibly being TRBD1 (5 bases). CDR1 is SEHNR, CDR2 FQNEAQ, per germline (reference sequence). The CDR3 runs to 14 residues. Trimming removed 1 base from V and 6 bases from J, with 11 bases in between.